This T cell receptor beta chain was retrieved from a study of coeliac disease. Notes on the study in general: Intraepithelial and lamina propria fractions were not highly pure. According to the authors, this method cannot detect gliadin-specific T cells in an unbiased way. In active celiac disease, intraepithelial and lamina propria TRB and TRG repertoires were less clonal than controls. Largely private TRB repertoires meant most sequences were sample-unique.

This clone has just a few counts. Its antigen is as yet unknown. The CDR3 has 14 residues. The V end lost 0 bases, the J end lost 7 bases, and 12 bases lay between the germline ends. The germline CDR1 and CDR2 sequences are SGHVS and FQNEAQ. TCRdb keeps only in-frame clones here, not all; method: immunoSEQ multiplex PCR. The sample has around 3,600 clones; 66% are singletons. Cells were frozen in aliquots of around 490,000, and one aliquot per fraction was sequenced. The chain combines TRBV7-8 with TRBJ1-2; D uncertain. Source material: intraepithelial lymphocytes from the gut. The origin of this receptor is a woman aged 55-69 years with active celiac disease. The CDR3 DNA reads TGTGCCAGCAGCTTAGCTCGGTGGGAGAGTGGCTACACCTTC. This codes for CASSLARWESGYTF.